This entry lists 22 T cell receptor beta chains sequenced from one sample in a study of T cells in Graves' hyperthyroidism and ophthalmopathy. From RNA transcripts, TCR beta CDR3 regions were amplified. A set of HTBI primers served as the primers for a first-round RT-PCR of the TCR CDR3. MiXCR was run by TCRdb on the multiplex PCR reads, yielding one entry per CDR3 protein. The table lists over 500,000 distinct CDR3 sequences, 15% to 20% of them singletons, with about 29% in the top ten. The material sequenced was blood. These receptors came from a woman in her thirties with Graves' ophthalmopathy.

This clonotype appeared a few times. This chain joins TRBV20-1 and TRBJ2-7; weak D call: TRBD1 (5 bases). In germline, CDR1 is DFQATT, CDR2 SNEGSKA (reference sequence). The CDR3 is made up of 13 amino acids. The ends were cut back, 5 bases at V and 5 bases at J, with 16 bases in the middle. CDR3 DNA sequence: TGCAGTGCTCCAGATCAGGGTATCGACGAGCAGTACTTC. Its protein is CSAPDQGIDEQYF.

The J gene is TRBJ2-3, the V gene TRBV29-1; TRBD2 aligns across 10 bases. V lost 6 bases and J lost 2; bases outside the gene matches: 8. Germline CDR1 and CDR2: SQVTM and ANQGSEA. This CDR3 is 15 amino acids long. The CDR3 spells CSVRTSGYYTDTQYF. The CDR3 DNA is TGCAGCGTGAGGACTAGCGGCTACTACACAGATACGCAGTATTTT.

V usage is TRBV6-1 and J usage is TRBJ2-1; D is perhaps TRBD1 (6 bases). The CDR3 contains 14 residues. Germline values: CDR1 MNHNS, CDR2 SASEGT. Trimming stripped 11 bases from V and 0 bases from J, with 14 bases between. DNA of the CDR3: TGTGCCTCCGGACAGCTAAGCTCCTACAATGAGCAGTTCTTC. Its translation: CASGQLSSYNEQFF.

The V call is TRBV18, the J call TRBJ2-7, with D uncertain. V was trimmed by 0 bases and J by 1 base, leaving 7 bases between them. The germline V gene encodes CDR1 KGHSH and CDR2 LQKENI. The length of the CDR3 is 14 residues. CDR3 nucleotides: TGTGCCAGCTCACCACCCCTGAGATCCTACGAGCAGTACTTC. Its protein product is CASSPPLRSYEQYF.

This clonotype came up many times. The V call is TRBV28, the J call TRBJ1-2; D call uncertain. CDR1 and CDR2 (germline): MDHEN, SYDVKM. The CDR3 has 12 residues. V was cut by 3 bases and J by 4 bases, with 6 bases left in between. The CDR3 is CASSFNVYGYTF. The CDR3 nucleotides are TGTGCCAGCAGTTTCAACGTCTATGGCTACACCTTC.

V and J are TRBV28 and TRBJ1-2, with 8 bases that match TRBD1. V gave up 7 bases and J gave up 3 bases; unmatched junction bases: 7. Germline V gives CDR1 MDHEN, CDR2 SYDVKM. This CDR3 spans 14 amino acids. CDR3 amino acids: CASNPGQGDYGYTF. The CDR3 DNA sequence: TGTGCCAGCAACCCCGGACAGGGAGACTATGGCTACACCTTC.

This clonotype was found a few times. V is TRBV27 and J is TRBJ2-3; TRBD2 matches 11 bases. Germline assignment: CDR1 MNHEY and CDR2 SMNVEV (reference sequence). This CDR3 spans 16 amino acids. Unmatched junction bases numbered 3, after V lost 3 bases and J lost 1 base. The CDR3 region is CASSFRSGGGTDTQYF. The DNA of the CDR3 is TGTGCCAGCAGTTTCCGTAGCGGGGGGGGCACAGATACGCAGTATTTT.

The chain uses TRBV12-3 or TRBV12-4 and TRBJ2-1; a possible D gene is TRBD1 (6 bases). V was clipped by 3 bases and J by 7 bases, with 13 bases between them. This CDR3 has 14 amino acids. The CDR3 DNA follows: TGTGCCAGCAGTTTGGGGCAGGGGTGGAATGAGCAGTTCTTC. This sequence encodes CASSLGQGWNEQFF.

This chain connects TRBV12-3 or TRBV12-4 to TRBJ2-1; 7 bases align to TRBD2. V gave up 4 bases and J gave up 6 bases; unmatched junction bases: 3. This CDR3 has 13 amino acids. The CDR3 is CASSYGRFNEQFF. The CDR3 nucleotides are TGTGCCAGCAGTTACGGGAGGTTCAATGAGCAGTTCTTC.

This clonotype has a count of ten or more. The gene calls are TRBV5-5 and TRBJ2-1; 9 bases are shared with TRBD2. The J segment lost 7 bases and the V segment lost 6 bases, leaving 11 bases of the junction unmatched. Germline values: CDR1 SGHKS, CDR2 YYEKEE (reference sequence). CDR3 length equals 15 residues. The CDR3: CASTRGVSGRNEQFF. CDR3 coding DNA: TGTGCCAGCACCCGCGGCGTTAGCGGGAGAAATGAGCAGTTCTTC.

J is TRBJ2-7 and V is TRBV11-1; 13 bases fit TRBD2. The CDR3 is made up of 16 amino acids. The trim removed 5 bases at V and 4 bases at J, leaving 8 bases unmatched. In germline, CDR1 is SGHAT, CDR2 FQDESV (reference sequence). In nucleotides, the CDR3 is TGTGCCAGCAGCCACACTAGCGGGAGGGCCAGATACGAGCAGTACTTC. This gives the protein CASSHTSGRARYEQYF.

The chain combines TRBV5-4 with TRBJ2-1; 7 bases agree with TRBD2. The CDR3 loop spans 14 amino acids. The germline V gene has CDR1 SGHNT and CDR2 YYREEE (reference sequence). V lost 3 bases and J lost 9; bases outside the gene matches: 9. Written as DNA, the CDR3 is TGTGCCAGCAGCTGGGGGGGGGAGAGGGTTGAGCAGTTCTTC. It specifies CASSWGGERVEQFF.

Ten or more counts support this clonotype. The chain has TRBV7-2 and TRBJ2-7; D possibly corresponds to TRBD2 (5 bases). CDR1 is SGHTA and CDR2 is FQGNSA in the germline V gene. This CDR3 is 13 amino acids long. Trimming cost V 6 bases and J 3 bases, with 12 bases left between them. The CDR3, as DNA: TGTGCCAGCAGTATAGGAGGCAACTACGAGCAGTACTTC. This sequence encodes CASSIGGNYEQYF.

This clonotype appeared many times. The V gene is TRBV20-1, the J gene TRBJ1-2; no firm D call. The germline V gene has CDR1 DFQATT and CDR2 SNEGSKA (reference sequence). The CDR3 contains 14 residues. Trimming left V 1 base short and J 7 bases short, with 16 bases between. CDR3 loop: CSARASGNAIGYTF. In nucleotides, the CDR3 is TGCAGTGCTAGAGCCTCGGGGAACGCCATTGGCTACACCTTC.

The table lists this clonotype with a few counts. CDR3 sequence: CASSLRWQLKIYGYTF. DNA of the CDR3: TGTGCCAGCAGCTTAAGGTGGCAGCTAAAAATCTATGGCTACACCTTC. V is TRBV5-6 and J is TRBJ1-2, with unresolved D. V gave up 2 bases and J gave up 4 bases, with 18 bases separating them. This CDR3 spans 16 amino acids. Germline V lookup: CDR1 SGHDT, CDR2 YYEEEE.

This clonotype appeared many times. The chain employs TRBV12-3 or TRBV12-4 and TRBJ1-1; weak D call: TRBD1 (5 bases). The CDR3 runs to 21 residues. Trimming took 2 bases from V and 1 from J, leaving 29 bases between them. The CDR3 nucleotides read TGTGCCAGCAGTTTAATTTCTGGACGCCGCGTTCGAAGGGGAAAGAACACTGAAGCTTTCTTT. It is translated as CASSLISGRRVRRGKNTEAFF.

Comments on this clonotype: This may be a read error: a much more frequent sequence differs by one nucleotide. The V call is TRBV30, the J call TRBJ2-1; no clear D. Germline-derived CDR1 and CDR2 are GTSNPN and SVGIG (reference sequence). CDR3 length: 10 amino acids. The CDR3 reads CAWGFNERFF. Written as DNA, the CDR3 is TGTGCCTGGGGGTTCAATGAGCGGTTCTTC.

This clonotype was recorded at least ten times. This chain uses TRBV20-1 with TRBJ1-5; the D gene is possibly TRBD1 (5 bases). V lost 6 bases to trimming and J lost 2 bases, with 8 bases between them. CDR1 is DFQATT and CDR2 is SNEGSKA in the germline V gene (reference sequence). The CDR3 is 12 amino acids. The CDR3 here is CSAQGGNQPQHF. CDR3 nucleotide sequence: TGCAGTGCCCAGGGAGGCAATCAGCCCCAGCATTTT.

This clonotype occurred many times. V usage is TRBV7-8 and J usage is TRBJ2-7; 8 bases line up with TRBD2. CDR1 is SGHVS and CDR2 is FQNEAQ in the germline V gene. The CDR3 has 19 amino acids. V was pared by 5 bases and J by 0 bases, with 18 bases of the junction left unmatched. CDR3 sequence reads: CASSLGSGRRLTSSYEQYF. The CDR3 DNA reads as TGTGCCAGCAGCCTAGGGAGCGGGAGACGACTAACGAGCTCCTACGAGCAGTACTTC. Together with reference TRBV7-8 and TRBJ2-7, the CDR3 gives the full variable domain: GAGVSQSPRYKVAKRGQDVALRCDPISGHVSLFWYQQALGQGPEFLTYFQNEAQLDKSGLPSDRFFAERPEGSVSTLKIQRTQQEDSAVYLCASSLGSGRRLTSSYEQYFGPGTRLTVT.

This clonotype was recorded many times. The chain uses TRBV3-1 and TRBJ1-1; D remains unclear. Deletions cut 3 bases from V and 4 bases from J, with 9 bases between. The CDR3 runs to 13 residues. Germline V CDR1 and CDR2: LGHDT, YNNKEL (reference sequence). The CDR3 coding sequence is TGTGCCAGCAGCCAGGGAGGTAGCACTGAAGCTTTCTTT. Protein sequence: CASSQGGSTEAFF.

This chain's CDR3 is CASSKGLAGPDHYTGELFF. CDR3 nucleotide sequence: TGTGCCAGCAGTAAGGGACTAGCGGGACCCGACCACTACACCGGGGAGCTGTTTTTT. This chain uses TRBV6-2 or TRBV6-3 with TRBJ2-2; 13 bases align to TRBD2. The V gene's germline CDR1 is MNHEY and CDR2 SVGEGT. CDR3 length equals 19 residues. Trimming cost V 5 bases and J 3 bases; bases outside gene matches: 12.

This clonotype has only a few counts. This chain uses TRBV4-1 with TRBJ2-1, with D perhaps matching TRBD2 (6 bases). V was pared by 4 bases and J by 10 bases, with 35 bases between. Germline-derived CDR1 and CDR2 are MGHRA and YSYEKL. The CDR3 is 20 amino acids. The CDR3 sequence: CASSRKVWTGGTAVFGEQFF. The CDR3 nucleotides are TGCGCCAGCAGCCGAAAAGTCTGGACTGGAGGGACCGCCGTCTTTGGGGAGCAGTTCTTC.